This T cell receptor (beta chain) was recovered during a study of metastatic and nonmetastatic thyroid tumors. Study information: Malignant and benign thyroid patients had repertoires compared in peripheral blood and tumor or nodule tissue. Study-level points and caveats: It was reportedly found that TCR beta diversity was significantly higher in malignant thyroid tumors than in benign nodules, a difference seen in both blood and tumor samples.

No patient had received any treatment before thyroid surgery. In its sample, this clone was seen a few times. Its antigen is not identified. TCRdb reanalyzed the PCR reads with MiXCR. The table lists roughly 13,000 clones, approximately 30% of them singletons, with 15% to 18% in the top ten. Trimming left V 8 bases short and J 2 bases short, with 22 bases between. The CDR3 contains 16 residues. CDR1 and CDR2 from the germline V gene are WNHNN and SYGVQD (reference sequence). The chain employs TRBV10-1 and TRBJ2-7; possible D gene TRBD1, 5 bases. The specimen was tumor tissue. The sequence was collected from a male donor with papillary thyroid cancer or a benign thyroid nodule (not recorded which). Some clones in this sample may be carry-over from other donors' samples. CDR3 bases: TGCGCCAGCCCCCCAGGAAGGGGATTTCTTCCCTACGAGCAGTACTTC. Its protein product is CASPPGRGFLPYEQYF.